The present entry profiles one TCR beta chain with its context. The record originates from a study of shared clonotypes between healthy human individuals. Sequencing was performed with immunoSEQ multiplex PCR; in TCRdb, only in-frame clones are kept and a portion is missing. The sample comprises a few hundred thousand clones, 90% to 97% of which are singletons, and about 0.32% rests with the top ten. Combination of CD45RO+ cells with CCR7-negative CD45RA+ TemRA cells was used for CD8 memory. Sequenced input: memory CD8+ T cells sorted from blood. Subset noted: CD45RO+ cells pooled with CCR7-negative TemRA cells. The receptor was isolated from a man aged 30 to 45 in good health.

CDR3 DNA: TGTGCCAGCAGGTACCTCCCGGGAGATACGCAGTATTTT. It codes for CASRYLPGDTQYF. The chain is built from TRBV6-6 and TRBJ2-3; D not resolved. Germline V CDR1 and CDR2: MNHNY, SVGAGI (reference sequence). The length of the CDR3 is 13 residues. V gave up 6 bases and J gave up 5 bases, with 12 bases separating them.